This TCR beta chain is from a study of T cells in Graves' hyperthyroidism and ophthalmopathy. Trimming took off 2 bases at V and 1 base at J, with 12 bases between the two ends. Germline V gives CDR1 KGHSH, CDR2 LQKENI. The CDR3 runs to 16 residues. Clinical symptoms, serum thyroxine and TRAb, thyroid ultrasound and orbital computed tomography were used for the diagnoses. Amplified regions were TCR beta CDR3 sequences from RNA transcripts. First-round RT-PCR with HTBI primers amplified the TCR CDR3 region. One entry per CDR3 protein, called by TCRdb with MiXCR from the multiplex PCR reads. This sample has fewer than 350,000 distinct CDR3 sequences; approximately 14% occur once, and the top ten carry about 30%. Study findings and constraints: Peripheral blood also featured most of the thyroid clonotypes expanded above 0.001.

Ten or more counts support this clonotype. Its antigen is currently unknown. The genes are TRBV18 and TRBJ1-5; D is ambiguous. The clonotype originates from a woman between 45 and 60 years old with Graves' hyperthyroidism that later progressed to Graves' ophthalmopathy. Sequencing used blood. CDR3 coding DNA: TGTGCCAGCTCACCAGTATGGGGAGGGAGCAATCAGCCCCAGCATTTT. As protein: CASSPVWGGSNQPQHF.